Listed below are T cell receptor beta chains from one sample, sequenced in a study of cytomegalovirus exposure and HLA in healthy donors. TCRdb keeps only in-frame clones here, not all; method: immunoSEQ multiplex PCR. This sample has under 300,000 clones, with over 70% found just once. The source material was PBMCs. All receptors come from an older woman in good health and CMV-seropositive. Each CDR3 is given with its conserved first and last residue. A D gene is named only where the DNA matches it firmly. Some rows have no size entry. The others give once, few or many, or a class for an expanded clone.

cdr3_aa	cdr3_nt	d_call	v_call	clone_size	j_call
CAISEPGQSLLYEQYF	TGTGCCATCAGTGAGCCGGGACAGTCCCTACTCTACGAGCAGTACTTC	TRBD1	TRBV10-3	NA	TRBJ2-7
CASSYSRGNYGYTF	TGTGCCAGCAGTTACTCGAGAGGCAACTATGGCTACACCTTC	NA	TRBV6-6	NA	TRBJ1-2
CASSQELRAGTSTDTQYF	TGTGCCAGCAGCCAAGAGCTTCGGGCGGGGACTAGCACAGATACGCAGTATTTT	NA	TRBV4-2	NA	TRBJ2-3
CASSLQGSSNQPQHF	TGCGCCAGCAGCTTGCAGGGGTCGAGCAATCAGCCCCAGCATTTT	NA	TRBV5-1	NA	TRBJ1-5
CASSLAAGRGTDTQYF	TGTGCCAGCAGCTTAGCTGCGGGTCGGGGCACAGATACGCAGTATTTT	NA	TRBV7-2	NA	TRBJ2-3
CASSVDPRGGDTEAFF	TGTGCCAGCAGCGTAGACCCAAGGGGGGGGGACACTGAAGCTTTCTTT	NA	TRBV9	NA	TRBJ1-1
CASSFSGGSYNEQFF	TGTGCCAGCAGCTTCAGTGGGGGGTCCTACAATGAGCAGTTCTTC	NA	TRBV7-3	NA	TRBJ2-1
CASTRQGRTYGYTF	TGTGCCAGTACCCGACAGGGACGGACCTATGGCTACACCTTC	TRBD1	TRBV19	few	TRBJ1-2
CASSEVGQASYGYTF	TGTGCCAGCAGTGAGGTGGGGCAGGCGAGCTATGGCTACACCTTC	NA	TRBV25-1	NA	TRBJ1-2
CASSWRGGSTEAFF	TGTGCCAGCAGCTGGCGAGGGGGAAGCACTGAAGCTTTCTTT	NA	TRBV5-4	NA	TRBJ1-1
CASSLLVEGRNEQFF	TGTGCCAGCAGCCTCCTCGTGGAGGGGCGAAATGAGCAGTTCTTC	NA	TRBV14	NA	TRBJ2-1
CASLPGLAGYEQYF	TGTGCCAGTCTGCCGGGACTAGCGGGATACGAGCAGTACTTC	TRBD2	TRBV6-1	NA	TRBJ2-7
CSSSLSGTGEKLFF	TGTTCCAGCAGCTTATCAGGGACTGGTGAAAAACTGTTTTTT	NA	TRBV7-9	NA	TRBJ1-4
CASTVVSVTEAFF	TGTGCCAGTACGGTGGTCTCGGTGACTGAAGCTTTCTTT	NA	TRBV28	NA	TRBJ1-1
CAISGKGLATQETQYF	TGTGCCATCAGTGGCAAAGGACTAGCGACTCAAGAGACCCAGTACTTC	TRBD2	TRBV10-3	NA	TRBJ2-5
CASSPLSYGYTF	TGTGCCAGCAGCCCCCTTTCCTATGGCTACACCTTC	NA	TRBV7-9	NA	TRBJ1-2
CASSPRTANTGELFF	TGTGCCAGCTCACCCCGGACAGCGAACACCGGGGAGCTGTTTTTT	NA	TRBV18	NA	TRBJ2-2
CASSQKSYNEQFF	TGTGCCAGTAGCCAAAAATCCTACAATGAGCAGTTCTTC	NA	TRBV19	NA	TRBJ2-1
CASGLPRGETQYF	TGTGCTAGTGGTTTGCCTCGGGGGGAGACCCAGTACTTC	NA	TRBV12-5	NA	TRBJ2-5
CASSDYDRGSSEAFF	TGTGCCAGCAGTGACTACGACAGGGGAAGTTCTGAAGCTTTCTTT	TRBD1	TRBV6-6	few	TRBJ1-1
CASSLTGNTEAFF	TGCGCCAGCAGTCTCACAGGGAACACTGAAGCTTTCTTT	NA	TRBV10-1	NA	TRBJ1-1
CASSFNSYTEAFF	TGTGCCAGCAGCTTTAACAGCTACACTGAAGCTTTCTTT	NA	TRBV5-8	NA	TRBJ1-1
CASSLALENHEQYF	TGTGCCAGCAGCTTGGCCTTAGAGAATCACGAGCAGTACTTC	NA	TRBV5-4	NA	TRBJ2-7
CASSLTSGRWNEQFF	TGCGCCAGCAGCTTGACTAGCGGGAGATGGAATGAGCAGTTCTTC	TRBD2	TRBV5-1	NA	TRBJ2-1
CSVVAAATEAFF	TGCAGCGTTGTAGCCGCAGCCACTGAAGCTTTCTTT	NA	TRBV29-1	NA	TRBJ1-1
CSVERGSGELFF	TGCAGCGTTGAACGGGGGTCCGGGGAGCTGTTTTTT	NA	TRBV29-1	NA	TRBJ2-2
CASSYSFVGAQETQYF	TGTGCCAGCAGTTACTCGTTTGTGGGAGCTCAAGAGACCCAGTACTTC	NA	TRBV6-5	NA	TRBJ2-5
CSGGGNEQFF	TGCAGCGGAGGGGGAAATGAGCAGTTCTTC	NA	TRBV29-1	NA	TRBJ2-1
CASSLVAHNEQFF	TGCGCCAGCAGCTTGGTTGCGCACAATGAGCAGTTCTTC	NA	TRBV5-1	few	TRBJ2-1
CASRVSVRGDEQFF	TGCGCCAGCAGAGTTTCAGTGCGGGGAGATGAGCAGTTCTTC	NA	TRBV5-1	few	TRBJ2-1
CASSNRGRDEQYF	TGTGCCAGTAGCAACAGGGGGCGGGACGAGCAGTACTTC	TRBD1	TRBV19	NA	TRBJ2-7
CASSGGTLNTEAFF	TGCGCCAGCAGTGGCGGGACCCTCAACACTGAAGCTTTCTTT	NA	TRBV10-1	NA	TRBJ1-1
CASSPRDRPYEQYF	TGTGCCAGCAGTCCGCGGGACAGGCCCTACGAGCAGTACTTC	TRBD1	TRBV6-1	NA	TRBJ2-7
CASSPRWLNTEAFF	TGTGCCAGCAGTCCCCGTTGGCTGAACACTGAAGCTTTCTTT	NA	TRBV27	NA	TRBJ1-1
CASSLSRGYGYTF	TGTGCCAGCAGTTTATCACGGGGCTATGGCTACACCTTC	NA	TRBV27	NA	TRBJ1-2
CASREGAGQPQHF	TGTGCCAGCAGGGAGGGGGCCGGACAGCCCCAGCATTTT	TRBD1	TRBV28	few	TRBJ1-5
CATSGLAGVWTGELFF	TGTGCCACATCGGGACTAGCGGGAGTATGGACCGGGGAGCTGTTTTTT	TRBD2	TRBV15	NA	TRBJ2-2
CASSVGTAKRVHGYTF	TGTGCCAGCAGCGTAGGGACAGCAAAAAGGGTGCATGGCTACACCTTC	TRBD1	TRBV11-2	NA	TRBJ1-2
CAMGESGRVYEQYF	TGTGCCATGGGAGAGAGCGGGAGAGTCTACGAGCAGTACTTC	TRBD2	TRBV10-3	NA	TRBJ2-7
CASRTGAFGYTF	TGTGCCAGCAGAACAGGGGCCTTTGGCTACACCTTC	TRBD1	TRBV28	NA	TRBJ1-2
CASSSSGTSAYNEQFF	TGTGCCAGCAGCTCCTCCGGGACTAGCGCCTACAATGAGCAGTTCTTC	TRBD2	TRBV7-8	NA	TRBJ2-1
CASSETSGQETQYF	TGTGCCAGCAGTGAGACTAGCGGACAAGAGACCCAGTACTTC	TRBD2	TRBV28	few	TRBJ2-5
CASSSGRLAAYEQYF	TGTGCCAGCAGCTCTGGTAGACTAGCGGCCTACGAGCAGTACTTC	TRBD2	TRBV7-3	NA	TRBJ2-7
CASSNRDRGNEQFF	TGTGCCAGCAGCAACCGGGACAGGGGTAATGAGCAGTTCTTC	TRBD1	TRBV9	NA	TRBJ2-1
CASSLTSSTYEQYF	TGCGCCAGCAGCTTGACTAGTAGCACCTACGAGCAGTACTTC	NA	TRBV5-1	NA	TRBJ2-7
CAWRFRVTSGRGEQFF	TGTGCCTGGAGATTTAGGGTGACTAGCGGGAGAGGTGAGCAGTTCTTC	TRBD2	TRBV30	once	TRBJ2-1
CASSSTSGRSGDEQFF	TGTGCCAGCAGCTCAACTAGCGGGAGGTCCGGCGATGAGCAGTTCTTC	TRBD2	TRBV28	once	TRBJ2-1
CASSLKGIAEAFF	TGTGCCAGCAGCTTAAAGGGGATAGCTGAAGCTTTCTTT	NA	TRBV7-3	few	TRBJ1-1
CASSIDRGTEAFF	TGTGCCAGCAGCATTGACAGGGGCACTGAAGCTTTCTTT	TRBD1	TRBV7-9	NA	TRBJ1-1
CASSQVLDRGFEQYF	TGCGCCAGCAGCCAAGTCTTGGATCGGGGGTTCGAGCAGTACTTC	NA	TRBV4-1	few	TRBJ2-7
CASSLGQSNEKLFF	TGTGCCAGCAGCTTGGGACAATCAAATGAAAAACTGTTTTTT	NA	TRBV5-4	NA	TRBJ1-4
CASSLPGTSGSHEQFF	TGTGCCAGCAGCCTACCTGGGACTAGCGGGAGTCATGAGCAGTTCTTC	TRBD2	TRBV7-2	NA	TRBJ2-1
CASSEAGVSSYEQYF	TGTGCCAGCAGTGAAGCGGGAGTAAGTTCCTACGAGCAGTACTTC	TRBD2	TRBV25-1	NA	TRBJ2-7
CASKGLAGKAGELFF	TGTGCCAGCAAGGGACTAGCGGGGAAAGCCGGGGAGCTGTTTTTT	TRBD2	TRBV2	NA	TRBJ2-2
CASNQGNTEAFF	TGTGCCAGCAATCAGGGGAACACTGAAGCTTTCTTT	NA	TRBV6-6	few	TRBJ1-1
CASSQDLPWTGELFF	TGTGCCAGCAGCCAAGATCTACCATGGACCGGGGAGCTGTTTTTT	NA	TRBV4-2	NA	TRBJ2-2
CSVTGQVADTQYF	TGCAGCGTTACCGGACAGGTGGCAGATACGCAGTATTTT	TRBD1	TRBV29-1	few	TRBJ2-3
CASSVASGIVDTQYF	TGTGCCAGCAGTGTGGCTAGCGGGATCGTAGATACGCAGTATTTT	TRBD2	TRBV6-1	NA	TRBJ2-3
CASSARTGVYNEQFF	TGTGCCAGCAGTGCGAGGACAGGGGTCTACAATGAGCAGTTCTTC	TRBD1	TRBV6-1	NA	TRBJ2-1
CAIFKGTGVEQYF	TGTGCCATCTTCAAGGGGACAGGGGTCGAGCAGTACTTC	TRBD1	TRBV2	NA	TRBJ2-7